Sequencing of this T cell receptor (beta chain) was carried out in a study of T cells in Graves' hyperthyroidism and ophthalmopathy. This clonotype was observed at least ten times. Its cognate antigen is unknown. Findings and limits, study-wide: The model's output predicted ophthalmopathy at a median of around 7 months prior to onset. Ophthalmopathy was told apart from stable hyperthyroidism by a 13 V-J model.

In germline, CDR1 is SGHAT, CDR2 FQNNGV. The CDR3 sequence is 15 residues long. J was trimmed by 7 bases and V by 0 bases; bases with no gene match: 5. RNA transcripts yielded amplified TCR beta CDR3 regions. Primed by the HTBI set, a first-round RT-PCR was run on the TCR CDR3. TCRdb reprocessed the multiplex PCR reads with MiXCR, giving one entry per CDR3 protein. The sample contains roughly 660,000 distinct CDR3 sequences, 17% of which appear only once. This TCR derives from a man aged 50 or older with Graves' hyperthyroidism. Sequencing input: blood. The chain recombines TRBV11-2 with TRBJ2-1; the match to TRBD2 covers 8 bases. The CDR3 spells CASSLDGRARNEQFF. The CDR3 DNA reads TGTGCCAGCAGCTTAGACGGGAGGGCCCGTAATGAGCAGTTCTTC.